The 29 T cell receptor beta chains below come from one sample, sequenced in a study of T cells expressing NK-cell markers (dated by TCRdb to 2018 to 2020). Libraries were made using 5' RACE. Reads for this sample came from an Illumina HiSeq 2000. TCRdb reprocessed the reads, and each CDR3 protein sequence is entered once, without DNA. The table for this sample shows some 150,000 distinct CDR3 sequences. Clones ranked in the top ten supply less than 15% of the sample. Material: blood T cells: a sorted CD56 or NKG2C T cell subset, CD4+ or CD8+ T cells, or bulk PBMC T cells (not recorded which). These receptors originate from a man between 18 and 29 years old in good health. Donor details come from another sample of the same person, matched by shared clones.

The genes are TRBV25-1 and TRBJ1-6. The germline gives CDR1 MGHDK, CDR2 SYGVNS. The CDR3 runs 16 residues. The CDR3 loop reads CASSEYGMSDNSPLHF.

The J gene is TRBJ1-1, the V gene TRBV27. This CDR3 has 15 residues. CDR1 is MNHEY and CDR2 is SMNVEV in the germline V gene (reference sequence). CDR3 sequence: CASSLHNGMNTEAFF.

The chain employs TRBV7-9 and TRBJ1-1. The CDR3 has 13 amino acids. Germline CDR1 reads SEHNR; CDR2 reads FQNEAQ (reference sequence). CDR3 loop: CASRSGGDTEAFF.

The rearrangement links TRBV5-6 to TRBJ2-1; TCRdb returns TRBD2, unconfirmable since there is no DNA. The CDR3 loop spans 16 amino acids. Per the germline V gene, CDR1 is SGHDT and CDR2 is YYEEEE. The CDR3 here is CASSLPDRALYNEQFF.

V gene TRBV5-5 combines with J gene TRBJ1-1; TCRdb reports TRBD1, a call that lacks DNA to check it against. Germline CDR1 and CDR2: SGHKS and YYEKEE (reference sequence). The CDR3 extends over 14 amino acids. Here the CDR3 reads CASSLTGGWTEAFF.

The chain combines TRBV13 with TRBJ2-3. The CDR3 is 14 amino acids. CDR1 is PRHDT and CDR2 is FYEKMQ in the germline V gene (reference sequence). This CDR3 is CASSLSQNTDTQYF.

The J gene is TRBJ2-3, the V gene TRBV7-3; as DNA is missing, the TRBD2 call by TCRdb cannot be tested. Germline V lookup: CDR1 SGHTA, CDR2 FQGTGA. The CDR3 has 14 residues. CDR3: CASSSLGPADTQYF.

The rearrangement uses TRBV10-3 and TRBJ2-7; the TCRdb call, TRBD1, lacks DNA for checking. The CDR3 extends over 13 amino acids. The germline V gene encodes CDR1 ENHRY and CDR2 SYGVKD. This CDR3 reads CATTTDRGNEQYF.

The V gene is TRBV6-5, the J gene TRBJ2-1; the D call from TCRdb, TRBD1, cannot be confirmed without DNA. Germline V gene lookup returns CDR1 MNHEY and CDR2 SVGAGI. The CDR3 runs 15 residues. Here the CDR3 reads CASTLGTDRESGEFF.

The chain carries TRBV5-1 and TRBJ2-2; as DNA is missing, the TRBD1 call by TCRdb cannot be tested. This CDR3 region has 16 residues. Per the germline V gene, CDR1 is SGHRS and CDR2 is YFSETQ. CDR3 region: CASSILVDRADGELFF. Full variable domain (rest looked up from reference TRBV5-1 and TRBJ2-2): KAGVTQTPRYLIKTRGQQVTLSCSPISGHRSVSWYQQTPGQGLQFLFEYFSETQRNKGNFPGRFSGRQFSNSRSEMNVSTLELGDSALYLCASSILVDRADGELFFGEGSRLTVL.

The V and J genes are TRBV4-1 and TRBJ2-3; TCRdb lists TRBD1, though no DNA is available to test this call. The CDR3 contains 15 residues. CDR1 is MGHRA and CDR2 is YSYEKL in the germline V gene. The CDR3 sequence is CASSDQQGSTDTQYF.

The chain employs TRBV4-1 and TRBJ2-3. Germline V gene data show CDR1 as MGHRA and CDR2 as YSYEKL. The CDR3 loop spans 15 amino acids. CDR3 amino acids: CASSLQSERTDTQYF.

The J gene is TRBJ2-1, the V gene TRBV7-3. This CDR3 contains 13 residues. Germline V CDR1 and CDR2: SGHTA, FQGTGA. The CDR3 region is CASSPETNNEQFF.

This rearrangement joins TRBV5-1 to TRBJ2-1; TCRdb proposes TRBD1, but this gene call is untestable without DNA. The germline gives CDR1 SGHRS, CDR2 YFSETQ. The CDR3 extends over 15 amino acids. The CDR3 loop is CASSQTGKGVNEQFF.

V is TRBV2 and J is TRBJ1-1; no DNA is available, so the TRBD1 call from TCRdb remains unchecked. The CDR3 covers 15 residues. Germline-derived CDR1 and CDR2 are SNHLY and FYNNEI. The chain's CDR3 is CASSEYGGEGSEAFF.

The genes are TRBV5-4 and TRBJ2-1. The CDR3 runs to 12 residues. Germline-derived CDR1 and CDR2 are SGHNT and YYREEE (reference sequence). The CDR3 is CASSQTGNEQFF.

This sequence joins TRBV5-1 and TRBJ1-1; TCRdb proposes TRBD1, but this gene call is untestable without DNA. The CDR3 has 13 residues. CDR1 and CDR2 from the germline V gene are SGHRS and YFSETQ. The CDR3: CASSIAGWTEAFF.

This chain joins TRBV5-6 and TRBJ2-1. Germline CDR1 SGHDT, CDR2 YYEEEE. CDR3 length equals 17 residues. CDR3 residues: CASSLALSGTSYNEQFF.

This chain connects TRBV30 to TRBJ1-1; without DNA, the TCRdb call of TRBD1 cannot be checked. The CDR3 totals 14 residues. Per germline, CDR1 GTSNPN and CDR2 SVGIG (reference sequence). The CDR3 region is CAWSSLGGNTEAFF.

The chain links TRBV5-6 to TRBJ2-1; no DNA is available, so the TRBD2 call from TCRdb remains unchecked. The CDR3 spans 15 residues. The germline V gene has CDR1 SGHDT and CDR2 YYEEEE. This chain's CDR3 is CASSRLLSSYNEQFF.

The gene calls are TRBV4-1 and TRBJ2-1; checking the TCRdb D call of TRBD2 is not possible without DNA. Germline CDR1 MGHRA, CDR2 YSYEKL. The CDR3 is 16 amino acids. CDR3: CASSQGLAGLYNEQFF.

This sequence joins TRBV3-1 and TRBJ2-5; lacking DNA, the TRBD2 call made by TCRdb goes unchecked. This CDR3 has 16 amino acids. Looked up from germline, CDR1 is LGHDT and CDR2 is YNNKEL (reference sequence). The CDR3 sequence is CASSPLERDLEETQYF.

The chain couples TRBV12-3 or TRBV12-4 to TRBJ2-3; the D gene TCRdb calls, TRBD2, cannot be checked with no DNA. The CDR3 covers 16 residues. This CDR3 is CASRFGLAGPTDTQYF.

The genes are TRBV28 and TRBJ2-5; TCRdb picks TRBD1, but there is no DNA to check that call. There are 14 residues in the CDR3. The V gene's germline CDR1 is MDHEN and CDR2 SYDVKM. The CDR3: CASSSLGTDETQYF.

The J gene is TRBJ2-1, the V gene TRBV4-1; the TCRdb D gene call, TRBD2, has no DNA to confirm it. The CDR3 contains 15 residues. From germline, CDR1 is MGHRA and CDR2 YSYEKL. This CDR3 is CASSLGPSGSNEQFF.

The rearrangement links TRBV12-5 to TRBJ2-1; TCRdb returns TRBD1, unconfirmable since there is no DNA. The CDR3 runs 11 residues. Per germline, CDR1 LGHNT and CDR2 FRNRAP. CDR3 protein: CASGGLGEQFF.

V gene TRBV27 combines with J gene TRBJ2-3; the TRBD1 assignment by TCRdb is unverifiable without DNA. Germline CDR1 is MNHEY and CDR2 is SMNVEV (reference sequence). The CDR3 is 15 amino acids. The CDR3 protein is CASSTGVGGTDTQYF.

The rearrangement joins TRBV7-9 to TRBJ2-1. CDR3 length equals 14 residues. Germline CDR1 SEHNR, CDR2 FQNEAQ (reference sequence). CDR3 region: CASSWEGAYNEQFF.

V usage is TRBV12-3 or TRBV12-4 and J usage is TRBJ2-2; with no DNA, the TCRdb D assignment of TRBD2 cannot be verified. The CDR3 covers 14 residues. CDR3 loop: CASSLGLNTGELFF.